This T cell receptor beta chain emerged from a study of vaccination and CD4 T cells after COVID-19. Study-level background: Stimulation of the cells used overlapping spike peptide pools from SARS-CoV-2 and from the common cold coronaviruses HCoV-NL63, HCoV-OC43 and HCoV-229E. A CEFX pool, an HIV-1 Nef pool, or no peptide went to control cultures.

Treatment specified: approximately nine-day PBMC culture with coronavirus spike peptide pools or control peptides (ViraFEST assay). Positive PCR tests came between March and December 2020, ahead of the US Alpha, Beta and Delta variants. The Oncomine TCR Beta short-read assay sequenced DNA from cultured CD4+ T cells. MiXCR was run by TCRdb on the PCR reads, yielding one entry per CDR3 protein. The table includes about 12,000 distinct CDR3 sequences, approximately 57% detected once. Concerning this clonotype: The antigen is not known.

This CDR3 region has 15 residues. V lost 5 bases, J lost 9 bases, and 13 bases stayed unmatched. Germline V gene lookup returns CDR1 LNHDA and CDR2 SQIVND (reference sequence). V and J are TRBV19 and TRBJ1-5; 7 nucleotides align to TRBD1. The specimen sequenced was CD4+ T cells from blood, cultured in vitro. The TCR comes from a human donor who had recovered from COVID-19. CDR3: CASSGRDRLQRPQHF. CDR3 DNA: TGTGCCAGTAGTGGCCGGGACAGATTACAGCGGCCCCAGCATTTT.